This entry is about one T cell receptor (beta chain). This clone's antigen is unknown. Base qualities are missing; no much larger clone stands one base away. Instrument on record: Illumina HiSeq 1500. TCRdb's own reprocessing of the public reads used fastp at Q25 and MiXCR and kept productive beta chains. Identical CDR3 proteins give one entry, which carries the most common genes and DNA. The sample contains around 350,000 distinct CDR3 sequences, about a sixth of them found a single time. The top ten hold approximately 8% of the sample. This record belongs to a study of T cell repertoires in cytomegalovirus infection (dated by TCRdb to between 2018 and 2020). Study-level background: Donor HLA type was relevant to the analysis, because carriage of CMV infection together with the matching HLA type was indicated by public TCR beta signatures. Broader findings and caveats from the paper: Cumulative frequency of public TCR beta family members discriminated carriers of CMV infection plus the relevant HLA type in this cohort and an independent 352-donor cohort. In the ex vivo response, HLA-C-restricted CMV-specific TCR beta clonotypes were dominant, and in two of eight donors the single most frequent clonotype came from this HLA-C-restricted group.

CDR1 and CDR2 are drawn from the germline V gene (reference sequence): LNHDA, SQIVND. From the cysteine through the phenylalanine, the CDR3 covers 15 amino acids. The CDR3 DNA has 45 bases and is translated from base 1. V is pruned by 3 bases and J by 4 bases, leaving 7 bases of the junction without a gene match. The source material was PBMCs. The source of this sequence is a human donor in good health (CMV status not recorded). Some clones in this sample may be carry-over from other donors' samples. The rearrangement combines TRBV19 with TRBJ1-2; TRBD1 fits 8 bases in the junction. The DNA sequence is given as TGTGCCAGTAGTATTGGTGCAGGGGGCAGCTATGGCTACACCTTC. This yields the protein CASSIGAGGSYGYTF.